Listed below are T cell receptor beta chains from one sample, sequenced in a study of pediatric ulcerative colitis. Measured with immunoSEQ multiplex PCR; TCRdb has only the in-frame clones, and not every one. The sample yields more than 50,000 clones, about 80% seen once. Sequencing was carried out using blood. The receptors here all came from a boy aged 5 to 17 with moderate ulcerative colitis. Both conserved end residues are part of each CDR3. The D gene is left open where the match is weak. Size is omitted from some rows. Given values are once, few, many or a class for expanded clones.

v_call: TRBV6-6; clone_size: -; j_call: TRBJ2-2; d_call: TRBD1; cdr3_nt: TGTGCCAGCAGTTACAGGGACAGGGGGACCGGGGAGCTGTTTTTT; cdr3_aa: CASSYRDRGTGELFF
v_call: TRBV6-5; clone_size: -; j_call: TRBJ1-5; d_call: -; cdr3_nt: TGTGCCAGCAGTTATGGGTCTAGCAATCAGCCCCAGCATTTT; cdr3_aa: CASSYGSSNQPQHF
v_call: TRBV11-2; clone_size: -; j_call: TRBJ1-3; d_call: -; cdr3_nt: TGTGCCGGCACAACGGATTCTGGAAACACCATATATTTT; cdr3_aa: CAGTTDSGNTIYF
v_call: TRBV21-1; clone_size: -; j_call: TRBJ2-5; d_call: -; cdr3_nt: TGTGCCAGCAGCAGGGGACTAGCGGGAGAGGAGACCCAGTACTTC; cdr3_aa: CASSRGLAGEETQYF
v_call: TRBV10-3; clone_size: -; j_call: TRBJ1-5; d_call: -; cdr3_nt: TGTGCCATCGGGGAGATCGACCCCAAAAGAGGCAATCAGCCCCAGCATTTT; cdr3_aa: CAIGEIDPKRGNQPQHF
v_call: TRBV27; clone_size: -; j_call: TRBJ2-1; d_call: -; cdr3_nt: TGTGCCAGCAGGTCCCTGGGGGCCTACAATGAGCAGTTCTTC; cdr3_aa: CASRSLGAYNEQFF
v_call: TRBV5-4; clone_size: -; j_call: TRBJ2-5; d_call: TRBD1; cdr3_nt: TGTGCCAGCAGCCCTCAGGGGGTACAAGAGACCCAGTACTTC; cdr3_aa: CASSPQGVQETQYF
v_call: TRBV2; clone_size: -; j_call: TRBJ1-3; d_call: TRBD1; cdr3_nt: TGTGCCAGCAGACCCGACAGGGGCTCTGGAAACACCATATATTTT; cdr3_aa: CASRPDRGSGNTIYF
v_call: TRBV10-1; clone_size: -; j_call: TRBJ2-3; d_call: -; cdr3_nt: TGCGCCAGCAGCGGGCCAAGCACAGATACGCAGTATTTT; cdr3_aa: CASSGPSTDTQYF
v_call: TRBV7-3; clone_size: -; j_call: TRBJ2-3; d_call: -; cdr3_nt: TGTGCCAGCAGCTTGAGTAGGAACTCAGATACGCAGTATTTT; cdr3_aa: CASSLSRNSDTQYF
v_call: TRBV19; clone_size: few; j_call: TRBJ1-5; d_call: -; cdr3_nt: TGTGCCAGTAGATACTCCATGCAGGGGATCCTTCATCAGCCCCAGCATTTT; cdr3_aa: CASRYSMQGILHQPQHF
v_call: TRBV5-6; clone_size: -; j_call: TRBJ1-2; d_call: -; cdr3_nt: TGTGCCAGCAGACGCAGGAGGGAAGATGGCTACACCTTC; cdr3_aa: CASRRRREDGYTF
v_call: TRBV6-5; clone_size: -; j_call: TRBJ1-3; d_call: -; cdr3_nt: TGTGCCAGCAGTTACTCGGCAGGGGCCAGAGGAAACACCATATATTTT; cdr3_aa: CASSYSAGARGNTIYF
v_call: TRBV9; clone_size: -; j_call: TRBJ2-7; d_call: TRBD1; cdr3_nt: TGTGCCAGCAGCGTCGACGGGACAGGATACTACGAGCAGTACTTC; cdr3_aa: CASSVDGTGYYEQYF
v_call: TRBV4-1; clone_size: -; j_call: TRBJ2-2; d_call: -; cdr3_nt: TGCGCCAGCAGCCAACCCAGTGGGGGAAAGGAAAACACCGGGGAGCTGTTTTTT; cdr3_aa: CASSQPSGGKENTGELFF
v_call: TRBV5-5; clone_size: few; j_call: TRBJ2-1; d_call: TRBD2; cdr3_nt: TGTGCCAGCAGCTTGGTTCGCGGGAGCCCCTACAATGAGCAGTTCTTC; cdr3_aa: CASSLVRGSPYNEQFF
v_call: TRBV7-9; clone_size: -; j_call: TRBJ2-1; d_call: -; cdr3_nt: TGTGCCAGCAGCTTCCCATTGACGTACAGGGAGGTAGGGAATGAGCAGTTCTTC; cdr3_aa: CASSFPLTYREVGNEQFF
v_call: TRBV5-1; clone_size: -; j_call: TRBJ2-2; d_call: -; cdr3_nt: TGCGCCAGCAGCTTTACCGGGGAGCTGTTTTTT; cdr3_aa: CASSFTGELFF
v_call: TRBV12-5; clone_size: -; j_call: TRBJ2-7; d_call: -; cdr3_nt: TGTGCTAGTACGTCAGGGAGGTACGAGCAGTACTTC; cdr3_aa: CASTSGRYEQYF
v_call: TRBV19; clone_size: -; j_call: TRBJ2-5; d_call: -; cdr3_nt: TGTGCCACCCTCGAGCTCGGGACCCAGTACTTC; cdr3_aa: CATLELGTQYF
v_call: TRBV5-1; clone_size: few; j_call: TRBJ1-2; d_call: -; cdr3_nt: TGCGCCAGCAGCCCATCGAGGGCGAACTATGGCTACACCTTC; cdr3_aa: CASSPSRANYGYTF
v_call: TRBV18; clone_size: -; j_call: TRBJ2-5; d_call: -; cdr3_nt: TGTGCCAGCTCACCACCCACGGGGCTAGCCCGAGAGACCCAGTACTTC; cdr3_aa: CASSPPTGLARETQYF
v_call: TRBV10-2; clone_size: few; j_call: TRBJ2-7; d_call: -; cdr3_nt: TGCGCCAGCAGTCCTCAGGGGTCCTACGAGCAGTACTTC; cdr3_aa: CASSPQGSYEQYF
v_call: TRBV9; clone_size: -; j_call: TRBJ1-1; d_call: -; cdr3_nt: TGTGCCAGCAGCGCGGTTGGTACTGAAGCTTTCTTT; cdr3_aa: CASSAVGTEAFF
v_call: TRBV19; clone_size: -; j_call: TRBJ1-1; d_call: TRBD1; cdr3_nt: TGTGCCAGTAGTATACGACAGGGTAACACTGAAGCTTTCTTT; cdr3_aa: CASSIRQGNTEAFF
v_call: TRBV2; clone_size: few; j_call: TRBJ1-5; d_call: -; cdr3_nt: TGTGCCAGCAGTGCTGACGGATCTCCCAATCAGCCCCAGCATTTT; cdr3_aa: CASSADGSPNQPQHF
v_call: TRBV19; clone_size: -; j_call: TRBJ2-2; d_call: TRBD2; cdr3_nt: TGTGCCAGTAGTGCACGGACGGAGCGGGGTACCTGGGCCGGGGAGCTGTTTTTT; cdr3_aa: CASSARTERGTWAGELFF
v_call: TRBV19; clone_size: few; j_call: TRBJ1-1; d_call: -; cdr3_nt: TGTGCCAAAGGGGGTAACACTGAAGCTTTCTTT; cdr3_aa: CAKGGNTEAFF
v_call: TRBV15; clone_size: -; j_call: TRBJ2-7; d_call: -; cdr3_nt: TGTGCCACCAGCAGAGCCGGAGAGGGGGACTACGAGCAGTACTTC; cdr3_aa: CATSRAGEGDYEQYF
v_call: TRBV4-1; clone_size: -; j_call: TRBJ2-7; d_call: TRBD2; cdr3_nt: TGCGCCAGCAGCCAAGTAGGAGCGGGGGGGCCGGACGAGCAGTACTTC; cdr3_aa: CASSQVGAGGPDEQYF
v_call: TRBV29-1; clone_size: few; j_call: TRBJ1-1; d_call: -; cdr3_nt: TGCAGCGTTGGCACATACACTGAAGCTTTCTTT; cdr3_aa: CSVGTYTEAFF
v_call: TRBV5-1; clone_size: -; j_call: TRBJ2-3; d_call: -; cdr3_nt: TGCGCCAGCAAACCTCTTGGGGGTGCCGACTCCGCAGATACGCAGTATTTT; cdr3_aa: CASKPLGGADSADTQYF
v_call: TRBV4-3; clone_size: -; j_call: TRBJ2-3; d_call: TRBD2; cdr3_nt: TGCGCCAGCAGCCAAGCGGATAGCGGGAGTTTTACAGATACGCAGTATTTT; cdr3_aa: CASSQADSGSFTDTQYF
v_call: TRBV6-1; clone_size: -; j_call: TRBJ2-3; d_call: -; cdr3_nt: TGTGCCAGCAGCGAAAGCACAGATACGCAGTATTTT; cdr3_aa: CASSESTDTQYF
v_call: TRBV10-1; clone_size: medium-sized; j_call: TRBJ1-1; d_call: -; cdr3_nt: TGCGCCAGCGATGAGGCGGGCACTGAAGCTTTCTTT; cdr3_aa: CASDEAGTEAFF
v_call: TRBV28; clone_size: -; j_call: TRBJ1-3; d_call: TRBD1; cdr3_nt: TGTGCCAGCGGCCTCCTTAGGACAGGGGGGAACACCATATATTTT; cdr3_aa: CASGLLRTGGNTIYF
v_call: TRBV10-3; clone_size: -; j_call: TRBJ1-5; d_call: -; cdr3_nt: TGTGCCATCAGTGAGGCCTCGGGGCAGCCCCAGCATTTT; cdr3_aa: CAISEASGQPQHF
v_call: TRBV6-4; clone_size: few; j_call: TRBJ2-5; d_call: TRBD1; cdr3_nt: TGTGCCAGCAGTGATGGGACAGGGGGGCAAGAGACCCAGTACTTC; cdr3_aa: CASSDGTGGQETQYF
v_call: TRBV6-5; clone_size: -; j_call: TRBJ1-5; d_call: -; cdr3_nt: TGTGCCAGCAGTAATGGACAGCTCCCCAATCAGCCCCAGCATTTT; cdr3_aa: CASSNGQLPNQPQHF
v_call: TRBV5-1; clone_size: -; j_call: TRBJ1-1; d_call: -; cdr3_nt: TGCGCCAGCAGCTTGGCACAGACAAACACTGAAGCTTTCTTT; cdr3_aa: CASSLAQTNTEAFF
v_call: TRBV29-1; clone_size: -; j_call: TRBJ2-1; d_call: -; cdr3_nt: TGCAGCGGCGGGGTAGCTTACAATGAGCAGTTCTTC; cdr3_aa: CSGGVAYNEQFF
v_call: TRBV19; clone_size: -; j_call: TRBJ2-7; d_call: -; cdr3_nt: TGTGCCAGTGGACTTCAGAGAAACTACGAGCAGTACTTC; cdr3_aa: CASGLQRNYEQYF
v_call: TRBV6-5; clone_size: -; j_call: TRBJ2-3; d_call: TRBD1; cdr3_nt: TGTGCCAGCAGTTACGACAGGGTCAGGGCAGATACGCAGTATTTT; cdr3_aa: CASSYDRVRADTQYF